These T cell receptor beta chains were read from a single sample in a study of technical replicates of blood from a handful of donors. Sequenced by immunoSEQ multiplex PCR; TCRdb stores in-frame clones only, minus some. The sample has around 53,000 clones, more than 85% seen once. The source material was PBMCs. These receptors originate from a human donor in good health. Some clones in this sample may be carry-over from other donors' samples. CDR3s include the opening cysteine and the closing phenylalanine or tryptophan. The D gene is left open where the match is weak. Some rows have no size entry. The others give once, few or many, or a class for an expanded clone.

>.|TRBV18|.|TRBJ2-4
CASSPTGFIAKNIQYF
TGTGCCAGCTCACCCACAGGTTTTATAGCCAAAAACATTCAGTACTTC
>TRBD1|TRBV6-5|.|TRBJ1-3
CASSPDRGRGNTIYF
TGTGCCAGCAGTCCGGACAGGGGGCGAGGAAACACCATATATTTT
>.|TRBV7-8|.|TRBJ2-5
CASRGWGRETQYF
TGTGCCAGCAGGGGATGGGGGCGGGAGACCCAGTACTTC
>.|TRBV5-1|.|TRBJ2-3
CASSLLRAGRGDTQYF
TGCGCCAGCAGCCTTTTGCGGGCGGGGCGAGGAGATACGCAGTATTTT
>TRBD1|TRBV4-3|once|TRBJ1-2
CASSQDARQGGFRAYTF
TGCGCCAGCAGCCAAGATGCGCGACAGGGGGGATTTCGTGCCTACACCTTC
>.|TRBV30|.|TRBJ2-3
CAWDISDTQYF
TGTGCCTGGGACATTTCAGATACGCAGTATTTT
>TRBD2|TRBV10-3|.|TRBJ2-1
CAISESSGGSDNEQFF
TGTGCCATCAGTGAGTCAAGCGGGGGGTCTGACAATGAGCAGTTCTTC
>TRBD1|TRBV30|.|TRBJ1-4
CAWSNRDRFEKLFF
TGTGCCTGGAGTAACCGGGACAGGTTCGAGAAACTGTTTTTT
>.|TRBV11-2|.|TRBJ2-7
CASSLDREGYNEQYF
TGTGCCAGCAGCTTAGATCGGGAAGGGTACAACGAGCAGTACTTC
>.|TRBV7-2|.|TRBJ1-2
CASSSTGNYGYTF
TGTGCCAGCAGCTCTACAGGGAACTATGGCTACACCTTC
>.|TRBV5-1|.|TRBJ2-7
CASSRSDSGGDEQYF
TGCGCCAGCTCCCGGTCAGATTCCGGAGGCGACGAGCAGTACTTC
>.|TRBV4-3|.|TRBJ2-7
CASSQVTTRLHYEQYF
TGCGCCAGCAGCCAAGTAACTACACGGCTCCATTACGAGCAGTACTTC
>.|TRBV4-1|.|TRBJ1-2
CASSQDRYRNYGYTF
TGCGCCAGCAGCCAAGATCGTTACAGGAACTATGGCTACACCTTC
>TRBD2|TRBV6-1|.|TRBJ2-1
CASRAAGRASEQFF
TGTGCCAGCAGGGCGGCGGGGAGGGCCTCTGAGCAGTTCTTC
>TRBD2|TRBV19|.|TRBJ2-7
CASRPDSGVSEQYF
TGTGCCAGTAGGCCTGATAGCGGGGTTAGCGAGCAGTACTTC
>TRBD2|TRBV7-9|.|TRBJ2-2
CASSPTSGGADGELFF
TGTGCCAGCAGCCCGACTAGCGGGGGGGCCGACGGGGAGCTGTTTTTT
>TRBD2|TRBV4-1|.|TRBJ2-3
CASSQGVTSGGLDTQYF
TGCGCCAGCAGCCAGGGGGTGACTAGCGGGGGGCTAGATACGCAGTATTTT
>.|TRBV7-2|.|TRBJ2-7
CASSQSAAYEQYF
TGTGCCAGCAGCCAAAGCGCAGCCTACGAGCAGTACTTC
>.|TRBV15|.|TRBJ2-7
CATSRVDKIYEQYF
TGTGCCACCAGCAGAGTTGACAAAATCTACGAGCAGTACTTC
>.|TRBV6-5|.|TRBJ1-2
CASRSYRDRGYTF
TGTGCCAGCAGATCCTACAGGGACCGTGGCTACACCTTC
>TRBD2|TRBV4-2|.|TRBJ2-2
CASSPGLADTGELFF
TGTGCCAGCAGCCCGGGACTAGCGGACACCGGGGAGCTGTTTTTT
>.|TRBV9|.|TRBJ1-1
CASTSVGRLDTEAFF
TGTGCCAGCACATCAGTCGGCAGGTTGGACACTGAAGCTTTCTTT
>TRBD1|TRBV30|.|TRBJ2-5
CAWNRGKQETQYF
TGTGCCTGGAACAGGGGAAAACAAGAGACCCAGTACTTC
>TRBD1|TRBV28|.|TRBJ2-1
CASSSTGTGLGNEQFF
TGTGCCAGCAGTTCCACCGGGACAGGGCTTGGCAATGAGCAGTTCTTC
>TRBD1|TRBV6-5|.|TRBJ1-2
CASSDRGLGYGYTF
TGTGCCAGCTCGGACAGGGGACTTGGCTATGGCTACACCTTC
>.|TRBV6-5|once|TRBJ1-2
CASKSANYGYTF
TGTGCCAGCAAGTCAGCTAACTATGGCTACACCTTC
>.|TRBV4-2|.|TRBJ1-2
CASSDSTWTF
TGTGCCAGCAGCGATTCTACGTGGACCTTC
>.|TRBV7-9|.|TRBJ2-3
CASSTSSDTQYF
TGTGCCAGCTCGACTTCTTCGGATACGCAGTATTTT
>TRBD1|TRBV5-4|.|TRBJ2-7
CASSGPDRGISVQYF
TGTGCCAGCAGCGGACCGGACAGGGGGATTTCAGTGCAGTACTTC
>TRBD2|TRBV7-2|.|TRBJ2-1
CASSPEGREGNEQFF
TGTGCCAGCAGCCCAGAGGGGCGGGAGGGCAATGAGCAGTTCTTC
>.|TRBV5-1|once|TRBJ2-7
CASSLETGSSYEQYF
TGCGCCAGCAGCTTGGAAACAGGGAGCTCCTACGAGCAGTACTTC
>.|TRBV21-1|.|TRBJ1-1
CASSRPEGGTEAFF
TGTGCCAGCAGCAGGCCCGAGGGAGGGACTGAAGCTTTCTTT
>.|TRBV5-3|.|TRBJ1-1
CARSLGRSLEAEAFF
TGTGCCAGAAGCTTGGGTCGGAGCCTAGAGGCTGAAGCTTTCTTT
>TRBD2|TRBV18|.|TRBJ2-1
CASSPGTSGRYYEQFF
TGTGCCAGCTCACCCGGGACTAGCGGGAGGTATTATGAGCAGTTCTTC
>.|TRBV5-6|.|TRBJ1-1
CASSGQLNTEAFF
TGTGCCAGCAGTGGGCAGTTGAACACTGAAGCTTTCTTT
>TRBD2|TRBV4-3|once|TRBJ2-7
CASSQEPTSGSYEQYF
TGCGCCAGCAGCCAAGAACCAACTAGCGGGTCCTACGAGCAGTACTTC
>TRBD2|TRBV7-6|.|TRBJ2-2
CASSLELAVNTGELFF
TGTGCCAGCAGCTTAGAACTAGCGGTGAACACCGGGGAGCTGTTTTTT
>TRBD1|TRBV7-7|once|TRBJ1-6
CASSSTGENSPLHF
TGTGCCAGCAGCTCAACAGGGGAGAATTCACCCCTCCACTTT
>.|TRBV4-3|.|TRBJ2-3
CASSQDMGRSTDTQYF
TGCGCCAGCAGCCAAGATATGGGCAGAAGCACAGATACGCAGTATTTT
>TRBD1|TRBV4-3|.|TRBJ1-2
CASSQGADRARYGYTF
TGCGCCAGCAGCCAAGGTGCGGACAGGGCTCGCTATGGCTACACCTTC
>.|TRBV28|.|TRBJ2-1
CASSPGTFGSEQFF
TGTGCCAGCAGTCCCGGGACCTTCGGGAGTGAGCAGTTCTTC
>TRBD1|TRBV19|.|TRBJ2-1
CASSQYRGRDEQFF
TGTGCCAGTAGCCAATACAGGGGGCGAGATGAGCAGTTCTTC
>TRBD1|TRBV27|.|TRBJ1-2
CASSQGGALGYGYTF
TGTGCCAGCTCACAGGGGGGGGCGCTTGGCTATGGCTACACCTTC
>.|TRBV6-1|.|TRBJ1-2
CASSEWRISGYTF
TGTGCCAGCAGTGAATGGAGGATTTCTGGCTACACCTTC
>.|TRBV7-9|.|TRBJ2-3
CASSLLTAYTDTQYF
TGTGCCAGCAGCTTACTAACAGCTTACACAGATACGCAGTATTTT
>.|TRBV7-2|.|TRBJ2-3
CASSSDSWTFNTQYF
TGTGCCAGCAGCTCTGACAGCTGGACGTTCAATACGCAGTATTTT
>.|TRBV6-5|.|TRBJ1-2
CASSYQGTPNYGYTF
TGTGCCAGCAGTTACCAGGGGACCCCTAACTATGGCTACACCTTC
>TRBD1|TRBV2|.|TRBJ2-7
CASRGDSLAYEQYF
TGTGCCAGCAGAGGGGACAGCCTGGCCTACGAGCAGTACTTC